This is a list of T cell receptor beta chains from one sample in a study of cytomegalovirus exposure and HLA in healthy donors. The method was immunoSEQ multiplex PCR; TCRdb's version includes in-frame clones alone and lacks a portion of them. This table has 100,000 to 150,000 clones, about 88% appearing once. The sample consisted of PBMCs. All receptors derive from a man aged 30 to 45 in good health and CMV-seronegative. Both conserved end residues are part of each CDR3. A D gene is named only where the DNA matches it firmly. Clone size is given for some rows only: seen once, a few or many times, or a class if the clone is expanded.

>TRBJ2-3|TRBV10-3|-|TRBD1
TGTGCCATCAGAGGGACAGAAGGATCCGATACGCAGTATTTT
CAIRGTEGSDTQYF
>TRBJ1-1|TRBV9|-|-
TGTGCCAGCAGCGTAACGGTTCCGGGTGAAGCTTTCTTT
CASSVTVPGEAFF
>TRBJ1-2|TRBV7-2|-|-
TGTGCCAGCAGCCCCGTTTTAAGCGTGCACACCTTC
CASSPVLSVHTF
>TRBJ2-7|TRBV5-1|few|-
TGCGCCAGCAGCCCCATAGACAGGGGAGGGTCCTACGAGCAGTACTTC
CASSPIDRGGSYEQYF
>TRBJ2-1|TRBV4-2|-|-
TGTGCCAGCAGTTCGGACTGGGGAAGCCACAATGAGCAGTTCTTC
CASSSDWGSHNEQFF
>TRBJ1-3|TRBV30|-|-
TGTGCCTGCACCCCTCCTCGAGGGTTATGGGACACCATATATTTT
CACTPPRGLWDTIYF
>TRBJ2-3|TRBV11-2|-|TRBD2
TGTGCCAGCAGTTCCGTCAAGCGGGAGACAGATACGCAGTATTTT
CASSSVKRETDTQYF
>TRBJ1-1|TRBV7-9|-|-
TGTGCCAGCAGCTTAGTTACATGGAGGGGTTCGAACACTGAAGCTTTCTTT
CASSLVTWRGSNTEAFF
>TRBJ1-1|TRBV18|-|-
TGTGCCAGCTCACCACTTCCTGTCACTGAAGCTTTCTTT
CASSPLPVTEAFF
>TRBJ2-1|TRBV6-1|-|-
TGTGCCAGCAGTCGACAGGTCTACAATGAGCAGTTCTTC
CASSRQVYNEQFF